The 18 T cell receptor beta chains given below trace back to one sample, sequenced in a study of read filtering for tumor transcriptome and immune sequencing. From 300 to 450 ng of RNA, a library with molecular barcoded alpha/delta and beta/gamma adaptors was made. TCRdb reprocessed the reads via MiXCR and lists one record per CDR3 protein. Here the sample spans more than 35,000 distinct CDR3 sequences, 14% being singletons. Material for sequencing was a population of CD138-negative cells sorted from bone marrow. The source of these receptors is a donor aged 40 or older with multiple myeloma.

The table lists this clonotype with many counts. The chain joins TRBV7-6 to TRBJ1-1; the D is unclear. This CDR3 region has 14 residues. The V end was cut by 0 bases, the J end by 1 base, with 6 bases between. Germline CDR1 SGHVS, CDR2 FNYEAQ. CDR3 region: CASSLAAGNTEAFF. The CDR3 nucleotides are TGTGCCAGCAGCTTAGCGGCGGGGAACACTGAAGCTTTCTTT.

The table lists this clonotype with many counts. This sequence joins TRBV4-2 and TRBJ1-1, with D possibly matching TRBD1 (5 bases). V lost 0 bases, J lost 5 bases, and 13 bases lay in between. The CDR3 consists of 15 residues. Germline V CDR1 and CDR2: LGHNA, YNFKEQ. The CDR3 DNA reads TGTGCCAGCAGCCAAGATGAGGGGCGTGAGACTGAAGCTTTCTTT. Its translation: CASSQDEGRETEAFF.

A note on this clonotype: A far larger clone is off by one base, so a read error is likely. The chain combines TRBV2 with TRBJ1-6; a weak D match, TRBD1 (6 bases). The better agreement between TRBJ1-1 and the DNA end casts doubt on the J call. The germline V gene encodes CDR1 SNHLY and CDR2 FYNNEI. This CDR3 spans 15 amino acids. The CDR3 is CASREHRDLSTEAFF. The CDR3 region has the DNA TGTGCCAGCAGAGAACACAGGGATCTGAGCACTGAAGCTTTCTTT.

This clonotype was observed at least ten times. The CDR3 loop reads CASKEGTANTEAFF. In nucleotides, the CDR3 is TGTGCCAGCAAAGAGGGGACAGCGAACACTGAAGCTTTCTTT. The V call is TRBV2, the J call TRBJ1-1, with 7 bases that match TRBD1. The length of the CDR3 is 14 residues. After removal of 7 bases from V and 1 base from J, the junction contained 6 bases not matched to a gene. The V gene's germline CDR1 is SNHLY and CDR2 FYNNEI.

Here the CDR3 reads CASSYQGAWGYTF. DNA for the CDR3: TGTGCCAGCAGTTATCAGGGGGCGTGGGGCTACACCTTC. The gene calls are TRBV27 and TRBJ1-2; 8 bases align to TRBD1. CDR3 length: 13 amino acids. Germline trimming cut 4 bases from V and 8 bases from J; bases unmatched to any gene: 6. Germline CDR1 MNHEY, CDR2 SMNVEV (reference sequence).

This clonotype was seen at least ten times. The CDR3 here is CASSLAGQEGSPLHF. The CDR3 DNA reads as TGTGCCAGCAGCTTAGCAGGACAGGAGGGTTCACCCCTCCACTTT. J is TRBJ1-6 and V is TRBV7-9; 7 bases are a match to TRBD1. With 0 bases clipped from V and 9 bases from J, the junction kept 5 bases outside the gene matches. The CDR3 consists of 15 residues. From germline, CDR1 is SEHNR and CDR2 FQNEAQ (reference sequence).

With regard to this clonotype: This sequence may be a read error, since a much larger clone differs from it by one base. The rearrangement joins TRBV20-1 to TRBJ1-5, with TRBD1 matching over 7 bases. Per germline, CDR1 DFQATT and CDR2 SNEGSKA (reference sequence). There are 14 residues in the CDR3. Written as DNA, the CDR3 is TGCGGTGCTAGAGCTACAGGGGCAGGGCAGCCCCAGCATTTT. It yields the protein CGARATGAGQPQHF.

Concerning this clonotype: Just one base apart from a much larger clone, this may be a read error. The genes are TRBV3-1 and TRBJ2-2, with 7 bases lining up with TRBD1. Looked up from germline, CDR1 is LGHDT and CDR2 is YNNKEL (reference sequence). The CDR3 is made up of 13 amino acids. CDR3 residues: CASSQGTAGEQFF. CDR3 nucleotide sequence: TGTGCCAGCAGCCAGGGGACAGCCGGGGAGCAGTTTTTT.

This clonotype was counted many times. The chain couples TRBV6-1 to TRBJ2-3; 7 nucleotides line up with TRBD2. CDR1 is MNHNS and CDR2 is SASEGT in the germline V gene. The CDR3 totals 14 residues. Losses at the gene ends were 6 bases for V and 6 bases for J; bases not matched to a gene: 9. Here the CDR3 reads CASRSRGLGDTQYF. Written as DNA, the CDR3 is TGTGCCAGCAGGTCGCGAGGACTAGGCGATACGCAGTATTTT.

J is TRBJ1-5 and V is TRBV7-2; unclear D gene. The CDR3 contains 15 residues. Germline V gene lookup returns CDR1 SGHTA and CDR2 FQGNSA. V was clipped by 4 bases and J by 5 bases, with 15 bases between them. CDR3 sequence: CASSSKVRSDQPQHF. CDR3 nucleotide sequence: TGTGCCAGCAGCTCAAAGGTTCGGAGCGATCAGCCCCAGCATTTT.

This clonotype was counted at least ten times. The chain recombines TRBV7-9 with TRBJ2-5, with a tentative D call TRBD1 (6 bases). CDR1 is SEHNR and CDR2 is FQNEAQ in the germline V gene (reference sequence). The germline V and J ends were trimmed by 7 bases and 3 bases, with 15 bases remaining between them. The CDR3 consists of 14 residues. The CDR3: CASNQQGGKETQYF. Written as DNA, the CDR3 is TGTGCCAGCAACCAACAAGGGGGTAAAGAGACCCAGTACTTC.

DNA of the CDR3: TGCGCCAGCAGCTTGGTGGGGGGCTTGAACACTGAAGCTTTCTTT. This gives the protein CASSLVGGLNTEAFF. The gene calls are TRBV5-1 and TRBJ1-1; possibly TRBD1 for D (6 bases). V was trimmed by 0 bases and J by 0 bases, leaving 9 bases between them. This CDR3 is built from 15 residues. Germline-derived CDR1 and CDR2 are SGHRS and YFSETQ.

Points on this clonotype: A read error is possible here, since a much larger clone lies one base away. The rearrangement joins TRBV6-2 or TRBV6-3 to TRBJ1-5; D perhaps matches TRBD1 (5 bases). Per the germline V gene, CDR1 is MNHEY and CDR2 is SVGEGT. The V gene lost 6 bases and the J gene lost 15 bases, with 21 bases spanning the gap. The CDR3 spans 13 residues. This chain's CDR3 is CASRPSPGTTGHF. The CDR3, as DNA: TGTGCCAGCAGACCCTCCCCCGGGACGACCGGGCATTTT.

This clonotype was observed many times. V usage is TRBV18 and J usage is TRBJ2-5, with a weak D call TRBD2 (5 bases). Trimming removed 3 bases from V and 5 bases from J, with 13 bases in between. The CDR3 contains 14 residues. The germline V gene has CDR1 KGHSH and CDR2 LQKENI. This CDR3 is CASSPRESQETQYF. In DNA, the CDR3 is TGTGCCAGCTCACCGAGGGAGTCACAGGAGACCCAGTACTTC.

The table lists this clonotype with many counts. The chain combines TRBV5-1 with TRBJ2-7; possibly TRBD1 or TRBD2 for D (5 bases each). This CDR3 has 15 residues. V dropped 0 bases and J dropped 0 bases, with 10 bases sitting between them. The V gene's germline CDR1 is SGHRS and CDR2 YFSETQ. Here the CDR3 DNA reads TGCGCCAGCAGCTTGGCCTCAGGGAGCTCCTACGAGCAGTACTTC. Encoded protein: CASSLASGSSYEQYF.

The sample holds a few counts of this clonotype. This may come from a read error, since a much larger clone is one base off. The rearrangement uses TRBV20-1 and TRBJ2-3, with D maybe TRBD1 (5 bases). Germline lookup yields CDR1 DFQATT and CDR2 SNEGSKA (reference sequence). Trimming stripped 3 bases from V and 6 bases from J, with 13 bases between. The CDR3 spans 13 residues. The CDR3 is CSARSGKWDTQYF. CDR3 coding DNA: TGCAGTGCTAGGTCAGGGAAGTGGGATACGCAGTATTTT.

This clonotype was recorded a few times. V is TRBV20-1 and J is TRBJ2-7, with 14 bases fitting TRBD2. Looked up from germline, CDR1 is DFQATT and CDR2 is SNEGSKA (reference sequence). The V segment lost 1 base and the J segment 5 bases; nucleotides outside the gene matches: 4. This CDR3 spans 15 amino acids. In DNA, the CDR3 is TGCAGTGCTAGAGGAGGGACTAGCGGGGGCGACGAGCAGTACTTC. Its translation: CSARGGTSGGDEQYF.

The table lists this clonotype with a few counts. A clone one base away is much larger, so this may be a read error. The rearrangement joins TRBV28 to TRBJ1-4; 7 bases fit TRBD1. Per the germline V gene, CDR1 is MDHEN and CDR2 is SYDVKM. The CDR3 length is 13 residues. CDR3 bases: TGTGCCAGCAGCGAGACAGGGAAAGAAAAACGGTTTTTT. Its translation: CASSETGKEKRFF.